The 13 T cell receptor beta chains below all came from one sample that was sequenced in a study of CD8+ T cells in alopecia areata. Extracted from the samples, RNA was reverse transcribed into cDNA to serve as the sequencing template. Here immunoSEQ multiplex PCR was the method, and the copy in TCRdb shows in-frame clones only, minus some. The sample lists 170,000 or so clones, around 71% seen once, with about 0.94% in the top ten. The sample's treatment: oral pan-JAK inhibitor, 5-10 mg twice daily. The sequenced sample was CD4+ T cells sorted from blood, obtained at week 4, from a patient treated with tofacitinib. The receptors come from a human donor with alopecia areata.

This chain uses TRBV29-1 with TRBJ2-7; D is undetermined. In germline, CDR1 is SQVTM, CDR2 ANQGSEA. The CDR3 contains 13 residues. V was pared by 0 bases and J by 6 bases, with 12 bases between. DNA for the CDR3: TGCAGCGTTGAAGATCGAGTGCCTGGCGAGCAGTACTTC. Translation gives CSVEDRVPGEQYF.

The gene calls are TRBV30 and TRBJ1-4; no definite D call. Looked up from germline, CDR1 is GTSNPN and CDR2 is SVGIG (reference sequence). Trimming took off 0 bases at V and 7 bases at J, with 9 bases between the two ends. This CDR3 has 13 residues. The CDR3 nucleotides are TGTGCCTGGAGTGTGGGTTGGAGTGAAAAACTGTTTTTT. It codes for CAWSVGWSEKLFF. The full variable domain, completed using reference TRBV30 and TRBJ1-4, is SQTIHQWPATLVQPVGSPLSLECTVEGTSNPNLYWYRQAAGRGLQLLFYSVGIGQISSEVPQNLSASRPQDRQFILSSKKLLLSDSGFYLCAWSVGWSEKLFFGSGTQLSVL.

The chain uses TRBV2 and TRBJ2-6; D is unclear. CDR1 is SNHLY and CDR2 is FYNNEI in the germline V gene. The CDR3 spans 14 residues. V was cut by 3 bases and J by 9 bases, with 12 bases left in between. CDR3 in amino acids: CASSDQSVGNVLTF. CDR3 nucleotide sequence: TGTGCCAGCAGTGACCAGAGTGTTGGCAACGTCCTGACTTTC.

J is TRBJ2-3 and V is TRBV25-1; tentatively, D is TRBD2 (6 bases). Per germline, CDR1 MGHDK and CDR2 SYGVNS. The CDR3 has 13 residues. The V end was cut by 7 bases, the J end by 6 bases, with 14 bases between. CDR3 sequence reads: CASTRREVDTQYF. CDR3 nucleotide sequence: TGTGCCAGCACTCGAAGGGAGGTGGATACGCAGTATTTT.

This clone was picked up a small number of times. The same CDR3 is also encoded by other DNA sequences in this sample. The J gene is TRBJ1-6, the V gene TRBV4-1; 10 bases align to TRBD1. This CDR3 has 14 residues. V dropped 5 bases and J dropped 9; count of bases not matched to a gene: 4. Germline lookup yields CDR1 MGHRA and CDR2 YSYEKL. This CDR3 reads CASSNRDRGSPLHF. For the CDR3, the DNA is TGCGCCAGCAGCAACCGGGACAGGGGTTCACCCCTCCACTTT.

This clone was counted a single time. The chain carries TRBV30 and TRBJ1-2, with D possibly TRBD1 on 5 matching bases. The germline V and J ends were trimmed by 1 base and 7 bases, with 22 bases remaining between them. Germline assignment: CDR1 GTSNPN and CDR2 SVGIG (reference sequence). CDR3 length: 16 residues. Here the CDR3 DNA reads TGTGCCTGGAGTGGCCGCTGGACATCCCTTTCTAGTGGCTACACCTTC. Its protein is CAWSGRWTSLSSGYTF.

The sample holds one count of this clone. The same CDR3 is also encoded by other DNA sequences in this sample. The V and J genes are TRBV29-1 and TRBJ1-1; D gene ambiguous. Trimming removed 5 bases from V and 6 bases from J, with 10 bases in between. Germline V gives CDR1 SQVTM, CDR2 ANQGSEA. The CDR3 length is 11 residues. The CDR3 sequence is CSVRGGAEAFF. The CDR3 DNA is TGCAGCGTTAGAGGTGGGGCTGAAGCTTTCTTT.

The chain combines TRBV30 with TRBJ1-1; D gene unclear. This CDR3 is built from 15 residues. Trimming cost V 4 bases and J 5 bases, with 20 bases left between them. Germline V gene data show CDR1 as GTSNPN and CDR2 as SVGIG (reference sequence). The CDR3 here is CAWTYEAGIMTEAFF. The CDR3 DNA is TGTGCCTGGACGTATGAGGCGGGTATTATGACTGAAGCTTTCTTT.

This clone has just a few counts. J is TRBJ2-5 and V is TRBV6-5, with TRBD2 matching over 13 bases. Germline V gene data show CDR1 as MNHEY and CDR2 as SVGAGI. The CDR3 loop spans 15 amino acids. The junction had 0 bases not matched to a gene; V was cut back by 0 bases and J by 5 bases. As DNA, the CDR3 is TGTGCCAGCAGTTACTCGACTAGCGGGGGGGAGACCCAGTACTTC. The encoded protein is CASSYSTSGGETQYF.

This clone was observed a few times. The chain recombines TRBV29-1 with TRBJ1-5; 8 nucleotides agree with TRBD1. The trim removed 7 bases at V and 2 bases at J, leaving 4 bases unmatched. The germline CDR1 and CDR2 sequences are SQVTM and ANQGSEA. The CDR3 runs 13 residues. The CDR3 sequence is CSASTGGNQPQHF. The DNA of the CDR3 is TGCAGCGCCTCGACAGGGGGCAATCAGCCCCAGCATTTT.

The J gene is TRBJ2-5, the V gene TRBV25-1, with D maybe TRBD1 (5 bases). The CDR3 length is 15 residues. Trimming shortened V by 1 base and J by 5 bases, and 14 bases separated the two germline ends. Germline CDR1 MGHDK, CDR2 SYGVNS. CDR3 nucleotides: TGTGCCAGCAGTGAATCCACAGGAGCAGGGGAGACCCAGTACTTC. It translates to CASSESTGAGETQYF.

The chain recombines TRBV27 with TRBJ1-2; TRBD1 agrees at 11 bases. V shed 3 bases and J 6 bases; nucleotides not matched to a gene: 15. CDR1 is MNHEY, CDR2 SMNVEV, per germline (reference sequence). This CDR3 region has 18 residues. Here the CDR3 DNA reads TGTGCCAGCAGTTTTAAACCCCCTACCGGGACAGGGGGGGATGGCTACACCTTC. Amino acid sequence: CASSFKPPTGTGGDGYTF.

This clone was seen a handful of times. CDR3 coding DNA: TGTGCCATCAGCGATGGGACAGGGGGAAACACCGGGGAGCTGTTTTTT. Translated: CAISDGTGGNTGELFF. The V and J genes are TRBV10-3 and TRBJ2-2, with TRBD1 matching 11 bases. The CDR3 has 16 amino acids. The germline gives CDR1 ENHRY, CDR2 SYGVKD. V was pared by 6 bases and J by 2 bases, with 5 bases of the junction left unmatched.